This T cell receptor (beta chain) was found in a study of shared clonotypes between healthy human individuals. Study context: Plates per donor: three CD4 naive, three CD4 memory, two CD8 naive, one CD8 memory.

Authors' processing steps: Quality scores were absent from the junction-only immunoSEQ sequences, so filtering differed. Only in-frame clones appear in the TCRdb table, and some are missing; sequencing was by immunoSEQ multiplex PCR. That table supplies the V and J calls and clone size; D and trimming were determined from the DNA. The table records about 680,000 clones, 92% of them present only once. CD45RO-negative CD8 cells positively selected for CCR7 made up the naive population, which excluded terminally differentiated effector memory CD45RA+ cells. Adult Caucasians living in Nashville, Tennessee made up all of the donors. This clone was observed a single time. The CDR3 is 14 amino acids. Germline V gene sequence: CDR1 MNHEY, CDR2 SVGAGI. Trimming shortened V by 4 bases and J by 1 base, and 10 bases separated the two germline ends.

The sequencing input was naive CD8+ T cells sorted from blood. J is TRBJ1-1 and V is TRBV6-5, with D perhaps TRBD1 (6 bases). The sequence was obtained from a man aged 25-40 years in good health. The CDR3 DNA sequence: TGTGCCAGCAGTTGGGGGACAAGGAACACTGAAGCTTTCTTT. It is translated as CASSWGTRNTEAFF.